The rows below give T cell receptor beta chains drawn from one sample of a study of beta chain features in type 1 diabetes. Profiling relied on immunoSEQ multiplex PCR, and the TCRdb table lists in-frame clones only, not all of them. The sample comprises 150,000 to 190,000 clones, about 8.1% of which are singletons, and nearly 0.65% rests with the top ten. Sequenced material: central memory CD4+ T cells from blood. These receptors originate from a man younger than 35 in good health. Both conserved end residues are trimmed from each CDR3. The D gene is left open where the match is weak.

d_call v_call cdr3_aa
TRBD1 TRBV2 ANSRTGPSTDTQY
. TRBV7-8 ASSPLPGELF
TRBD1 TRBV14 ASSQDVSGGFYNEQF
. TRBV19 ASSITTVTPGANVLT
TRBD1 TRBV7-8 ASSLTGVSTGELF
TRBD2 TRBV11-3 ASSPPGGIGELF
TRBD1 TRBV6-5 ASSYSSNRGRETQY
. TRBV27 ASRPRRRSSYNEQF
. TRBV18 ASSPLRGPNEKLF
. TRBV9 ASSVEPGADTGELF
. TRBV6-1 ASKRTSSYEQY
. TRBV28 ASSLFGRNTEAF
TRBD2 TRBV7-3 ASSLNSGRASYNEQF
. TRBV18 ASSPPGTQNEKLF
TRBD2 TRBV28 ASSFILTSGTTGELF
TRBD2 TRBV7-2 ASSLVLAGAGELF
. TRBV5-1 ASSPTTNEKLF
TRBD1 TRBV28 ASSLWTGDWSSHGYT
. TRBV6-5 ASSYGSGGKETQY
TRBD2 TRBV11-2 ASSLALGGIDTQY
TRBD1 TRBV19 ASGQGAETQY
. TRBV6-1 ASSEGTRPSYNEQF
TRBD2 TRBV10-3 AVGTSGQETQY
TRBD1 TRBV14 ASSHWTGRRGTQY
TRBD1 TRBV15 ATSSPGQGINEQY
. TRBV4-2 ASSQGARGSDTQY
. TRBV11-2 ASSWRHGSEQY
. TRBV2 ASSIGRTGNTEAF